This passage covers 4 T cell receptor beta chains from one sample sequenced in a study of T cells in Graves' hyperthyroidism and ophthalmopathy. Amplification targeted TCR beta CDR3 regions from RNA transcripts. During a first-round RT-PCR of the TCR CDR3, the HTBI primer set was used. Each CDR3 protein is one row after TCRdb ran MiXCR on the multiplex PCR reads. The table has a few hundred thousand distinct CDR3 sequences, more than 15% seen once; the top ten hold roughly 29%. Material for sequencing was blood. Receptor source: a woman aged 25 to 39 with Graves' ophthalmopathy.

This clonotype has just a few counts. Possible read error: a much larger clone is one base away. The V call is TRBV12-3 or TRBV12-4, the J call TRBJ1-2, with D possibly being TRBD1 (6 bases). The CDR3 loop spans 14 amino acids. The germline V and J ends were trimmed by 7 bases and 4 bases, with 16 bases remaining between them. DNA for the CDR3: TGTGCCAGCACCCTGCGGGGGGGCAGCTATGGCTACACCTTC. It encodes CASTLRGGSYGYTF.

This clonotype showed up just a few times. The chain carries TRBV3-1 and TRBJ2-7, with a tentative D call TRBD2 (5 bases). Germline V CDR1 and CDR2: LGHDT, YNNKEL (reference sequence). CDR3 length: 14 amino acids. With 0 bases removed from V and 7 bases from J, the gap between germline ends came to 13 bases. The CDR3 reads CASSQERGIGEQYF. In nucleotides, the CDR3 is TGTGCCAGCAGCCAAGAACGAGGGATTGGGGAGCAGTACTTC.

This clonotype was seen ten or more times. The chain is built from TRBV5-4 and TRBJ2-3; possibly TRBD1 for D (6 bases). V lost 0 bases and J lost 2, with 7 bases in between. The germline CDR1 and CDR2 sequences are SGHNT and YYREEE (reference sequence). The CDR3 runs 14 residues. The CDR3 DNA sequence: TGTGCCAGCAGCTTGGGACAGGCCACAGATACGCAGTATTTT. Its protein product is CASSLGQATDTQYF.

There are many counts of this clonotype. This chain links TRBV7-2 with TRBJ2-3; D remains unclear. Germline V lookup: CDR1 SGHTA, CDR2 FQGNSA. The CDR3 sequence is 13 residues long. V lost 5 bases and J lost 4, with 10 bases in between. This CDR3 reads CASSPKLSDTQYF. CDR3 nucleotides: TGTGCCAGCAGCCCGAAGCTATCAGATACGCAGTATTTT.